These T cell receptor beta chains were read from a single sample in a study of a mutant IDH1 vaccine in newly diagnosed glioma. Data came from immunoSEQ multiplex PCR; TCRdb stores just in-frame clones and leaves some out. The data hold some 62,000 clones, with over 80% observed a single time. Their target antigens are unknown. Sequenced here: PBMCs, sampled from a glioma patient whose treatment included an IDH1 peptide vaccine. The receptors were sampled from a man aged 30-40 years with glioma. Each CDR3 is given with its conserved first and last residue. The D gene is left open where the match is weak. For some rows the clone size is stated as once, few or many, or as a class when expanded; others skip it.

v_call: TRBV28; clone_size: NA; j_call: TRBJ1-2; d_call: TRBD1; cdr3_nt: TGTGCCAGCAGTCCTGGGACAGGTGCTTATGGCTACACCTTC; cdr3_aa: CASSPGTGAYGYTF
v_call: TRBV5-1; clone_size: NA; j_call: TRBJ2-3; d_call: TRBD2; cdr3_nt: TGCGCCAGCAGCTTGGTGCCTAGCGGGGGGGAGTATACGCAGTATTTT; cdr3_aa: CASSLVPSGGEYTQYF
v_call: TRBV20-1; clone_size: NA; j_call: TRBJ2-7; d_call: NA; cdr3_nt: TGCAGTGCGCAATATGACTACGAGCAGTACTTC; cdr3_aa: CSAQYDYEQYF
v_call: TRBV30; clone_size: NA; j_call: TRBJ1-5; d_call: NA; cdr3_nt: TGTGCCTGGAGTGTGGGGGGGCAGCCCCAGCATTTT; cdr3_aa: CAWSVGGQPQHF
v_call: TRBV14; clone_size: NA; j_call: TRBJ1-4; d_call: NA; cdr3_nt: TGTGCCAGCAGCCAACCAAGGGGGGAAAAACTGTTTTTT; cdr3_aa: CASSQPRGEKLFF
v_call: TRBV7-9; clone_size: NA; j_call: TRBJ1-4; d_call: NA; cdr3_nt: TGTGCCAGCAGCTTAGCCAGGGGTGGTGAAAAACTGTTTTTT; cdr3_aa: CASSLARGGEKLFF
v_call: TRBV6-4; clone_size: few; j_call: TRBJ2-2; d_call: TRBD1; cdr3_nt: TGTGCCAGCAGTGACTCGACAGGGGGCCGGGAGCTGTTTTTT; cdr3_aa: CASSDSTGGRELFF
v_call: TRBV30; clone_size: NA; j_call: TRBJ1-5; d_call: NA; cdr3_nt: TGTGCCTGGAGTGGCGACCACAATCAGCCCCAGCATTTT; cdr3_aa: CAWSGDHNQPQHF
v_call: TRBV5-1; clone_size: once; j_call: TRBJ2-1; d_call: TRBD2; cdr3_nt: TGCGCCAGCAGCTTATCTAGCGGGCTCTCCTACAATGAGCAGTTCTTC; cdr3_aa: CASSLSSGLSYNEQFF
v_call: TRBV11-3; clone_size: NA; j_call: TRBJ1-1; d_call: NA; cdr3_nt: TGTGCCAGCAGCTTGGTGGGGGCCTCTGAAGCTTTCTTT; cdr3_aa: CASSLVGASEAFF
v_call: TRBV5-5; clone_size: NA; j_call: TRBJ1-3; d_call: NA; cdr3_nt: TGTGCCAGCAGCTTGGAGGCAGACGGAGGAAACACCATATATTTT; cdr3_aa: CASSLEADGGNTIYF
v_call: TRBV10-3; clone_size: NA; j_call: TRBJ1-1; d_call: NA; cdr3_nt: TGTGCCATCAGTGAGCCAGGCAGGGGAGGGACTGAAGCTTTCTTT; cdr3_aa: CAISEPGRGGTEAFF
v_call: TRBV27; clone_size: NA; j_call: TRBJ1-6; d_call: TRBD1; cdr3_nt: TGTGCCAGCAGCCGAGGGGGGACAGCCGCCCCCCTCCACTTT; cdr3_aa: CASSRGGTAAPLHF